A selection of T cell receptor beta chains follows, all from one sample in a study of shared clonotypes between healthy human individuals. Sequencing was performed with immunoSEQ multiplex PCR; in TCRdb, only in-frame clones are kept and a portion is missing. Among about 2.3 million clones, roughly 90% were seen once, and the ten largest hold 0.37%. The sequenced sample was naive CD4+ T cells from PBMCs. The source of these receptors is a man aged 18-30 years in good health. Some clones in this sample may be carry-over from other donors' samples. The conserved cysteine and the conserved F or W are not part of the CDR3 here. The order of the fields is V gene, J gene, CDR3 protein.

V: TRBV4-2; J: TRBJ2-7; CDR3: ASSQDWAEEQY
V: TRBV27; J: TRBJ2-5; CDR3: ASSDEQRGQETQY
V: TRBV5-1; J: TRBJ2-6; CDR3: ASSLEGAGANVLT
V: TRBV28; J: TRBJ1-5; CDR3: ASSTRARGSHGNQPQH
V: TRBV2; J: TRBJ1-2; CDR3: ASSEAWAGAGYT
V: TRBV11-2; J: TRBJ2-5; CDR3: ASSIKGLAGGHQETQY
V: TRBV10-3; J: TRBJ1-5; CDR3: AIQTGPNQPQH
V: TRBV14; J: TRBJ1-3; CDR3: ASSQGSSGNTIY
V: TRBV28; J: TRBJ1-1; CDR3: ASSYLGKWGTEAF
V: TRBV14; J: TRBJ2-1; CDR3: ASSQSLSNEQF
V: TRBV9; J: TRBJ1-1; CDR3: ASSVVQGGTEAF
V: TRBV9; J: TRBJ1-2; CDR3: ASSVTGNYGYT
V: TRBV18; J: TRBJ1-5; CDR3: ASSPVQNRNQPQH
V: TRBV28; J: TRBJ2-7; CDR3: ASRPEGKGIEQY
V: TRBV18; J: TRBJ1-4; CDR3: ASSSRDTGTNEKLF
V: TRBV30; J: TRBJ2-7; CDR3: AWSGGLPYEQY
V: TRBV2; J: TRBJ2-2; CDR3: ASSVQGRGTGELF
V: TRBV7-6; J: TRBJ2-7; CDR3: ASSAETVDSYEQY
V: TRBV4-2; J: TRBJ2-7; CDR3: ASSQEVTGGNEQY
V: TRBV29-1; J: TRBJ2-2; CDR3: SGAKRNTGELF
V: TRBV18; J: TRBJ2-3; CDR3: ASSPPVGDTQY
V: TRBV4-1; J: TRBJ2-3; CDR3: ASSQEGRGDTQY
V: TRBV30; J: TRBJ1-1; CDR3: AGTDERGAF
V: TRBV2; J: TRBJ2-5; CDR3: ASSENGGEETQY
V: TRBV5-1; J: TRBJ2-5; CDR3: ASSFAVTTSGETQY
V: TRBV18; J: TRBJ2-7; CDR3: ASSPGASTVNEQY
V: TRBV6-1; J: TRBJ2-7; CDR3: ASSEALRTAPWGEQY
V: TRBV15; J: TRBJ1-1; CDR3: ATSRGWGTGPEAF
V: TRBV11-2; J: TRBJ2-2; CDR3: ASSWYSSHRGTGELF
V: TRBV9; J: TRBJ2-3; CDR3: ASTTGGTDTQY
V: TRBV27; J: TRBJ2-5; CDR3: ASSFGRAGWTQY
V: TRBV15; J: TRBJ2-3; CDR3: ATSRDTPNSADTQY
V: TRBV5-1; J: TRBJ2-3; CDR3: ASSDQGASTDTQY
V: TRBV7-9; J: TRBJ2-7; CDR3: ASSLGYVSYEQY
V: TRBV6-1; J: TRBJ2-4; CDR3: ASSEADRIAKNIQY
V: TRBV6-1; J: TRBJ1-1; CDR3: ASRTGGASTEAF
V: TRBV9; J: TRBJ1-1; CDR3: ASSVGPNLNTEAF
V: TRBV9; J: TRBJ2-2; CDR3: ASSVDSGGTGELF
V: TRBV28; J: TRBJ1-5; CDR3: ASSLGTARSNQPQH
V: TRBV28; J: TRBJ2-5; CDR3: ASSPTSGKETQY
V: TRBV4-1; J: TRBJ1-5; CDR3: ASSQDPLGGRVPQH
V: TRBV28; J: TRBJ2-7; CDR3: ASNLRAPASYEQY
V: TRBV27; J: TRBJ2-7; CDR3: ASSSLAGGPYEQY
V: TRBV4-2; J: TRBJ2-3; CDR3: ASRTLGEGTDTQY
V: TRBV29-1; J: TRBJ2-5; CDR3: SVRGPGETQY
V: TRBV7-6; J: TRBJ2-7; CDR3: ASSPGPEQY
V: TRBV5-1; J: TRBJ1-1; CDR3: ASSTLRGANTEAF
V: TRBV28; J: TRBJ2-5; CDR3: ASSNSQGGKTQY
V: TRBV25-1; J: TRBJ1-5; CDR3: ASSGYASGTQH
V: TRBV5-1; J: TRBJ1-1; CDR3: ASSSLRVSHTEAF
V: TRBV27; J: TRBJ1-5; CDR3: ASKPGGGNQPQH
V: TRBV5-1; J: TRBJ2-5; CDR3: ASNLEGQETQY